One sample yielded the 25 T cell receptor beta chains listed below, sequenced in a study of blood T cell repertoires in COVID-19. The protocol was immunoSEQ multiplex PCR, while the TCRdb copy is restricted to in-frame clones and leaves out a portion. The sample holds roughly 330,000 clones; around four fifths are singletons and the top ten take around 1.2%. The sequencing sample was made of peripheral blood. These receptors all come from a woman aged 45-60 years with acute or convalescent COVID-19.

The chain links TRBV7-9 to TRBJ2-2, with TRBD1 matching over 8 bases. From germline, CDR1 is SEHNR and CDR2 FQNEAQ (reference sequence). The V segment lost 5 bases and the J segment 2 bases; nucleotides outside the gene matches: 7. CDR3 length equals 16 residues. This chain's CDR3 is CASSPRDRLNTGELFF. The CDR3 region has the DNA TGTGCCAGCAGCCCCCGGGACAGGCTTAACACCGGGGAGCTGTTTTTT.

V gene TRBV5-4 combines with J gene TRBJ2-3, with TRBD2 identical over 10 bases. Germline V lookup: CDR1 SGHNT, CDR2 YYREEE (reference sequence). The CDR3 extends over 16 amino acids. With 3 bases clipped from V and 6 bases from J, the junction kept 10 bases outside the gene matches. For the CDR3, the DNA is TGTGCCAGCAGCTCTAGCGGGAGTAATCCTACGGATACGCAGTATTTT. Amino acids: CASSSSGSNPTDTQYF.

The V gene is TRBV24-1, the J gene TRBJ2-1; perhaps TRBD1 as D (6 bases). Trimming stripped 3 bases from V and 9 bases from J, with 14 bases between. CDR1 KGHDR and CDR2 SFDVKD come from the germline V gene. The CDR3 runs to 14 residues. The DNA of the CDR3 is TGTGCCACCAGTGATCCCCTCGGGACAACTGAGCAGTTCTTC. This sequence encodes CATSDPLGTTEQFF.

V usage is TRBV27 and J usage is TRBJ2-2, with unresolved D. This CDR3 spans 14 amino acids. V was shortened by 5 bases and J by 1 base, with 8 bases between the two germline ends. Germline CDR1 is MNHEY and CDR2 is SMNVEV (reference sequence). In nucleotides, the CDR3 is TGTGCCAGCAGTACTCTTGGGAACACCGGGGAGCTGTTTTTT. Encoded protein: CASSTLGNTGELFF.

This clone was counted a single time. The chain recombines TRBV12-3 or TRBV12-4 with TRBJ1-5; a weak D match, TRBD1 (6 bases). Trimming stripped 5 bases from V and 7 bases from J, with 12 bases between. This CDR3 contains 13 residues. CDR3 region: CASSITRGQPQHF. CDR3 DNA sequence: TGTGCCAGCAGTATTACCAGGGGACAGCCCCAGCATTTT.

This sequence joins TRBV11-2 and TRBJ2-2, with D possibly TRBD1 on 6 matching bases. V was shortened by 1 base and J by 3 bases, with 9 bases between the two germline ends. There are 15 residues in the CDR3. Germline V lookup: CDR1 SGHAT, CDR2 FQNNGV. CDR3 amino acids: CASSLAGQYTGELFF. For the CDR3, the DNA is TGTGCCAGCAGCTTAGCCGGACAGTACACCGGGGAGCTGTTTTTT.

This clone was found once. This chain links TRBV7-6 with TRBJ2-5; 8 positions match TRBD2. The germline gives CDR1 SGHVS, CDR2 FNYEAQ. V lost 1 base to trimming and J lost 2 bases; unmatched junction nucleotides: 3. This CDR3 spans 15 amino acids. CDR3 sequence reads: CASSLGLATQETQYF. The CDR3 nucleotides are TGTGCCAGCAGCTTAGGACTAGCGACTCAAGAGACCCAGTACTTC.

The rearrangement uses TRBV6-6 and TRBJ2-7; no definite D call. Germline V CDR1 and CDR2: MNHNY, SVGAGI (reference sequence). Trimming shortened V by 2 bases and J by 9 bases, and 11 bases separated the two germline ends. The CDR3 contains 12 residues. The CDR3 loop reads CASSYGDWRQYF. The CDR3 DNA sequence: TGTGCCAGCAGTTACGGCGACTGGAGGCAGTACTTC.

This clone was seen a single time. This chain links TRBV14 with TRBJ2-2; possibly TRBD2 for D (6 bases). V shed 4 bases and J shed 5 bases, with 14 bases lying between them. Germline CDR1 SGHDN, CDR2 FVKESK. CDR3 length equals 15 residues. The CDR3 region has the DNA TGTGCCAGCAGCCGCGGGACCCACTATACCGGGGAGCTGTTTTTT. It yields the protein CASSRGTHYTGELFF.

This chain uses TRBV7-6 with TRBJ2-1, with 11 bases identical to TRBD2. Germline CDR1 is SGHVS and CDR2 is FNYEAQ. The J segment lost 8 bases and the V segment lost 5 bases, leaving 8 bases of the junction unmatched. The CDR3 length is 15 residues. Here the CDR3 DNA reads TGTGCCAGCAGCCGAGGGACTAGCGGTTCGGATGAGCAGTTCTTC. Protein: CASSRGTSGSDEQFF.

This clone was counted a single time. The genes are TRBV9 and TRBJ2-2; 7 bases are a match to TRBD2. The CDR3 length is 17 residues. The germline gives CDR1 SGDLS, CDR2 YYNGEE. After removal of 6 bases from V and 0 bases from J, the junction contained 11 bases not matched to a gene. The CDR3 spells CASTPIAGDANTGELFF. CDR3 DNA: TGTGCCAGCACCCCCATAGCGGGCGATGCGAACACCGGGGAGCTGTTTTTT.

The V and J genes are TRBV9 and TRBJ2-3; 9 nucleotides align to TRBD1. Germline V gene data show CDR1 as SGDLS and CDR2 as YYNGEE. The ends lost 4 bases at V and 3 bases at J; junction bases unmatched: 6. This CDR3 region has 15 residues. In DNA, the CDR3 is TGTGCCAGCAGCCCCCGGACAGGGGTGACAGATACGCAGTATTTT. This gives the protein CASSPRTGVTDTQYF.

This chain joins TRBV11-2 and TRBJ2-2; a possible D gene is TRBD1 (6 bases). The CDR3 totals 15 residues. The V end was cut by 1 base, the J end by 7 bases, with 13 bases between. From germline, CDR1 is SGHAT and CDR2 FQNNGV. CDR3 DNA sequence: TGTGCCAGCAGCTTAGTAACAGGGAAAGGCGGGGAGCTGTTTTTT. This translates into CASSLVTGKGGELFF.

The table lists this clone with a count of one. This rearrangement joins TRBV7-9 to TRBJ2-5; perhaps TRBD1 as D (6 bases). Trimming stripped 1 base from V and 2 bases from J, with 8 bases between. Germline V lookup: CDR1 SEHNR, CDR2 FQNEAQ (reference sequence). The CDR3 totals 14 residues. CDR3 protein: CASSLEGGQETQYF. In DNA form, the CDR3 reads TGTGCCAGCAGCTTAGAAGGGGGACAAGAGACCCAGTACTTC.

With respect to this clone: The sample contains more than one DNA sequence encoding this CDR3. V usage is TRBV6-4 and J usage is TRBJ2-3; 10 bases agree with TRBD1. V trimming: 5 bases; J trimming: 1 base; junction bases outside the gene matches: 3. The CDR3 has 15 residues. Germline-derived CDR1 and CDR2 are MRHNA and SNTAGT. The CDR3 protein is CASSQGTGGTDTQYF. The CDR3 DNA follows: TGTGCCAGCAGTCAAGGGACAGGGGGCACAGATACGCAGTATTTT.

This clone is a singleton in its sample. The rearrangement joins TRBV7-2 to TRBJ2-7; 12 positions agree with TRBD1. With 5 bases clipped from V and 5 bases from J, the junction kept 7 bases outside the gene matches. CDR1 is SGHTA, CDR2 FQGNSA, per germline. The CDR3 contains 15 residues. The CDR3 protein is CASSATGTGGDEQYF. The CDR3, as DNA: TGTGCCAGCAGCGCAACCGGGACAGGGGGCGACGAGCAGTACTTC.

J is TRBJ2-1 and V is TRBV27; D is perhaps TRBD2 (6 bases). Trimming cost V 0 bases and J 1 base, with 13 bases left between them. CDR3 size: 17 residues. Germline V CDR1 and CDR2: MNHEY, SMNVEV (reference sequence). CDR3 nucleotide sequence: TGTGCCAGCAGTTTATCGGGACTGGCTGGGTCCTACAATGAGCAGTTCTTC. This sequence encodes CASSLSGLAGSYNEQFF.

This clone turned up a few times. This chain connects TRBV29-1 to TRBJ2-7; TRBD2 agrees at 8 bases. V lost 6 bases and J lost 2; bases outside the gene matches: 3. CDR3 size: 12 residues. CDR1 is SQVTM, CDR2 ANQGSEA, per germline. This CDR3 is CSVRAGAYEQYF. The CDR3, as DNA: TGCAGCGTGAGAGCGGGAGCCTACGAGCAGTACTTC.

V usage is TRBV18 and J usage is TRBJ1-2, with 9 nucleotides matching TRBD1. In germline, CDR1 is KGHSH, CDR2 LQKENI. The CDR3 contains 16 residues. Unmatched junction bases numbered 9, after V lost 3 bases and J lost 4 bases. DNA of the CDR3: TGTGCCAGCTCACCCCCAGGGGGACAGGGATCCTATGGCTACACCTTC. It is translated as CASSPPGGQGSYGYTF.

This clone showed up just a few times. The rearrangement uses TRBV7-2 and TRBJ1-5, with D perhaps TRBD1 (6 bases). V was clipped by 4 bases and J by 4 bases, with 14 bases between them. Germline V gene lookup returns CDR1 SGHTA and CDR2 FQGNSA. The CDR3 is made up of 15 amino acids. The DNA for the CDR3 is TGTGCCAGCAGCTCCCAGGGGTTGGGGAATCAGCCCCAGCATTTT. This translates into CASSSQGLGNQPQHF.

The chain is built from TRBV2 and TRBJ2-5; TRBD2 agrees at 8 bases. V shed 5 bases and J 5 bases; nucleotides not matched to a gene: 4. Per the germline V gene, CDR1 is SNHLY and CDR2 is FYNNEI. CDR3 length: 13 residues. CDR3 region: CASSTGGAETQYF. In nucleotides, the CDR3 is TGTGCCAGCAGTACCGGGGGGGCGGAGACCCAGTACTTC.

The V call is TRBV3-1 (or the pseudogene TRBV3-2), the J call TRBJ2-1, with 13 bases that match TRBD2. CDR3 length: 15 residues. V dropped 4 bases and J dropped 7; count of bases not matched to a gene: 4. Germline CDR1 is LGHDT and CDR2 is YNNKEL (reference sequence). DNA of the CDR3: TGTGCCAGCAGCCGCCTACTAGCGGGAGGGAATGAGCAGTTCTTC. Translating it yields CASSRLLAGGNEQFF.

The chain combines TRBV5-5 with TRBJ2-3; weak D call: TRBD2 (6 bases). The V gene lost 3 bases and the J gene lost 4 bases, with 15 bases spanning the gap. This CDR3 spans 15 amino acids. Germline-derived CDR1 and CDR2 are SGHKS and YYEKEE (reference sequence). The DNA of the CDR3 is TGTGCCAGCAGCTCGAGCGCTAGCGAGGCAGATACGCAGTATTTT. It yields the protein CASSSSASEADTQYF. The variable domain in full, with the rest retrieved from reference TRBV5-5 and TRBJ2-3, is DAGVTQSPTHLIKTRGQQVTLRCSPISGHKSVSWYQQVLGQGPQFIFQYYEKEERGRGNFPDRFSARQFPNYSSELNVNALLLGDSALYLCASSSSASEADTQYFGPGTRLTVL.

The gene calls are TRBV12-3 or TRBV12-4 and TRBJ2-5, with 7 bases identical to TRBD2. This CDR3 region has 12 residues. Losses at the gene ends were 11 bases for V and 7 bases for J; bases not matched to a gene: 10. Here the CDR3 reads CASRAGDGTQYF. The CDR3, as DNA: TGTGCCTCAAGGGCGGGGGATGGGACCCAGTACTTC.

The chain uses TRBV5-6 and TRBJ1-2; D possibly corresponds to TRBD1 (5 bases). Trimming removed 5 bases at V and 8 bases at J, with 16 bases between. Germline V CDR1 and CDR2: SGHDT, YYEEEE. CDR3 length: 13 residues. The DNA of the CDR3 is TGTGCCAGCAGTCCGAGGGAGGGGTACGGCTACACCTTC. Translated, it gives CASSPREGYGYTF.